Shown below are 14 T cell receptor beta chains from a single sample sequenced in a study of blood T cell repertoires in COVID-19. Assay: immunoSEQ multiplex PCR; the TCRdb copy retains only in-frame clones and omits some. The top ten clones hold around 4% of a sample with around 250,000 clones, about 89% of them seen once. Input material: PBMCs or T cells enriched from blood (not recorded which). Receptors were obtained from a woman aged 30 to 39 who had recovered from COVID-19.

The V gene is TRBV24-1, the J gene TRBJ1-2; D remains ambiguous. V was trimmed by 1 base and J by 8 bases, leaving 10 bases between them. Germline V gene lookup returns CDR1 KGHDR and CDR2 SFDVKD. This CDR3 is 13 amino acids long. The CDR3, as DNA: TGTGCCACCAGTGATTTATGGGGAGCCGGCTACACCTTC. This sequence encodes CATSDLWGAGYTF.

This clone was recorded only once. V is TRBV6-4 and J is TRBJ2-3, with 7 nucleotides matching TRBD1. CDR1 is MRHNA, CDR2 SNTAGT, per germline. There are 14 residues in the CDR3. The junction had 6 bases not matched to a gene; V was cut back by 3 bases and J by 6 bases. CDR3 bases: TGTGCCAGCAGTGAAGACAGGGCTTACGATACGCAGTATTTT. Protein: CASSEDRAYDTQYF.

The chain couples TRBV2 to TRBJ2-5, with D possibly TRBD1 on 5 matching bases. The CDR3 runs to 13 residues. Trimming pared 3 bases from V and 1 base from J, leaving 6 bases between. The V gene's germline CDR1 is SNHLY and CDR2 FYNNEI. The CDR3 spells CASSDRGQETQYF. The CDR3 region has the DNA TGTGCCAGCAGTGATAGGGGCCAAGAGACCCAGTACTTC.

This clone was observed once. The CDR3 nucleotides are TGTGCCAGCAGCCACGGACAGGAGAACTACAATGAGCAGTTCTTC. Protein product: CASSHGQENYNEQFF. The V call is TRBV4-2, the J call TRBJ2-1; 7 nucleotides agree with TRBD1. The V segment lost 3 bases and the J segment 3 bases; nucleotides outside the gene matches: 5. Germline assignment: CDR1 LGHNA and CDR2 YNFKEQ. The CDR3 is 15 amino acids.

This clone was detected a few times. V usage is TRBV7-8 and J usage is TRBJ1-5, with 10 bases matching TRBD1. CDR3 size: 14 residues. Trimming took 5 bases from V and 4 from J; bases not matched to a gene: 2. From germline, CDR1 is SGHVS and CDR2 FQNEAQ. CDR3 nucleotides: TGTGCCAGCAGCGAGGGACAGGGGAATCAGCCCCAGCATTTT. Its protein is CASSEGQGNQPQHF. Together with reference TRBV7-8 and TRBJ1-5, the CDR3 gives the full variable domain: GAGVSQSPRYKVAKRGQDVALRCDPISGHVSLFWYQQALGQGPEFLTYFQNEAQLDKSGLPSDRFFAERPEGSVSTLKIQRTQQEDSAVYLCASSEGQGNQPQHFGDGTRLSIL.

The chain recombines TRBV2 with TRBJ2-1; D is possibly TRBD2 (5 bases). Germline CDR1 and CDR2: SNHLY and FYNNEI. V was pared by 4 bases and J by 0 bases, with 13 bases between. The CDR3 has 16 amino acids. The CDR3 DNA reads TGTGCCAGCAGTGCACTAGGGTGGAGCTCCTACAATGAGCAGTTCTTC. Translation: CASSALGWSSYNEQFF.

This chain uses TRBV3-1 (or the pseudogene TRBV3-2) with TRBJ2-1; 7 nucleotides align to TRBD2. Germline V gene data show CDR1 as LGHDT and CDR2 as YNNKEL (reference sequence). The CDR3 extends over 14 amino acids. The trim removed 1 base at V and 6 bases at J, leaving 3 bases unmatched. The CDR3 is CASSQVGGTNEQFF. DNA of the CDR3: TGTGCCAGCAGCCAAGTGGGAGGGACCAATGAGCAGTTCTTC.

The chain combines TRBV4-2 with TRBJ1-2; weak D call: TRBD1 (6 bases). Germline V CDR1 and CDR2: LGHNA, YNFKEQ. Trimming took 0 bases from V and 7 from J, leaving 15 bases between them. This CDR3 has 15 amino acids. CDR3 residues: CASSQEQGKDSGYTF. The CDR3 nucleotides are TGTGCCAGCAGCCAAGAACAGGGTAAAGACTCTGGCTACACCTTC.

This sequence joins TRBV11-1 and TRBJ2-3; D possibly corresponds to TRBD1 (5 bases). The CDR3 is 14 residues long. Trimming took off 4 bases at V and 2 bases at J, with 10 bases between the two ends. Germline CDR1 and CDR2: SGHAT and FQDESV (reference sequence). The CDR3 region has the DNA TGTGCCAGCAGCTCTCCAGGGAACACAGATACGCAGTATTTT. Translating it yields CASSSPGNTDTQYF.

This clone has a handful of counts. The V and J genes are TRBV14 and TRBJ2-3, with a possible D match to TRBD1 (6 bases). Trimming pared 4 bases from V and 10 bases from J, leaving 15 bases between. Germline CDR1 and CDR2: SGHDN and FVKESK. CDR3 size: 13 residues. CDR3 in amino acids: CASSPFDGTPQYF. The CDR3 DNA follows: TGTGCCAGCAGCCCTTTTGACGGGACACCGCAGTATTTT.

V gene TRBV4-2 combines with J gene TRBJ1-2; tentative D call: TRBD1 (5 bases). This CDR3 has 15 residues. The V gene's germline CDR1 is LGHNA and CDR2 YNFKEQ. Trimming cost V 0 bases and J 5 bases, with 13 bases left between them. As DNA, the CDR3 is TGTGCCAGCAGCCAAGATCCACAGGAGGGGTATGGCTACACCTTC. Translating gives CASSQDPQEGYGYTF.

The rearrangement links TRBV30 to TRBJ1-5; TRBD1 matches at 7 bases. Germline loops: CDR1 GTSNPN, CDR2 SVGIG (reference sequence). With V trimmed by 2 bases and J by 5 bases, 6 bases remained unmatched. The length of the CDR3 is 14 residues. The DNA of the CDR3 is TGTGCCTGGAGTATAAGACAGGGAGATCAGCCCCAGCATTTT. Translated: CAWSIRQGDQPQHF.

The chain joins TRBV11-1 to TRBJ2-2; 11 bases line up with TRBD2. After removal of 5 bases from V and 0 bases from J, the junction contained 2 bases not matched to a gene. Germline CDR1 and CDR2: SGHAT and FQDESV (reference sequence). The CDR3 has 16 amino acids. CDR3 protein: CASSMGLAANTGELFF. In DNA, the CDR3 is TGTGCCAGCAGCATGGGACTAGCGGCGAACACCGGGGAGCTGTTTTTT.

The rearrangement uses TRBV4-2 and TRBJ1-2; a possible D gene is TRBD1 (5 bases). Deletions cut 0 bases from V and 0 bases from J, with 14 bases between. The CDR3 is 17 residues long. Looked up from germline, CDR1 is LGHNA and CDR2 is YNFKEQ. This CDR3 reads CASSQENRISPNYGYTF. CDR3 bases: TGTGCCAGCAGCCAAGAAAACAGGATAAGCCCTAACTATGGCTACACCTTC.